This section outlines one T cell receptor (beta chain) sequence together with its context. This sample was included in a study of blood T cell repertoires in COVID-19. On the study more broadly: Sites across the United States, Italy and Spain contributed samples from acute and convalescent COVID-19. T cells, B-cell-depleted T cells, or PBMCs supplied cDNA or gDNA.

In the authors' workflow: Using reference gene primer amplification, nucleated cell counts were estimated. Clones were sequenced by immunoSEQ multiplex PCR, and TCRdb holds only the in-frame ones, with some missing. Clone size and V and J calls were adopted from that table, with D and trimming inferred from the DNA. The repertoire holds 100,000 to 150,000 clones, with around 85% as singletons. The sequence was collected from a woman older than 75 with acute or convalescent COVID-19. Sequenced material: peripheral blood.

The CDR3 region has the DNA TGTGCCAGCAGTTACTCATTTGACAGAGATGAGCCAGATACGCAGTATTTT. Protein sequence: CASSYSFDRDEPDTQYF. The chain has TRBV6-8 and TRBJ2-3; D may be TRBD1 (5 bases). CDR3 length: 17 residues. The germline gives CDR1 MNHGY, CDR2 SAAAGT. The ends were cut back, 0 bases at V and 4 bases at J, with 17 bases in the middle.